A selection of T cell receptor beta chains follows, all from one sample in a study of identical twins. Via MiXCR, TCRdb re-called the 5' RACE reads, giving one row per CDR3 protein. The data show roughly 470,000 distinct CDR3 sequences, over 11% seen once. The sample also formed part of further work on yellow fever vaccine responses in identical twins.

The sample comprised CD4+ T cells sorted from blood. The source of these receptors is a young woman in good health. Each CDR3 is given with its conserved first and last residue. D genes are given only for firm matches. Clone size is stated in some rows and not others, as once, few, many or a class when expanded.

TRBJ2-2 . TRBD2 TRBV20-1 CSARVMAGGPGTGELFF TGCAGTGCTAGAGTTATGGCGGGAGGGCCGGGGACCGGGGAGCTGTTTTTT
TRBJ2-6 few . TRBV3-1 CASSQEGGSNSGANVLTF TGTGCCAGCAGCCAAGAAGGGGGGAGTAACTCTGGGGCCAACGTCCTGACTTTC
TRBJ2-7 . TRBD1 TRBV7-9 CASSPETGFAEQYF TGTGCCAGCAGCCCGGAGACAGGGTTCGCCGAGCAGTACTTC
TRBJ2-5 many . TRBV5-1 CASSFQGMETQYF TGCGCCAGCAGCTTCCAGGGGATGGAGACCCAGTACTTC
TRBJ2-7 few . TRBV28 CASAGLSGAYEQYF TGTGCCAGCGCCGGACTCTCCGGGGCCTACGAGCAGTACTTC
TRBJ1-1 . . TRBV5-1 CASAPGRRTLNTEAFF TGCGCCAGCGCCCCCGGGCGGCGGACACTGAACACTGAAGCTTTCTTT
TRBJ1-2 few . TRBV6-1 CASRVIRGFDYGYTF TGTGCCAGCAGAGTCATCAGGGGCTTTGACTATGGCTACACCTTC
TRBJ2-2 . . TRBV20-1 CSARGGGPNTGELFF TGCAGTGCTAGAGGTGGGGGGCCGAACACCGGGGAGCTGTTTTTT
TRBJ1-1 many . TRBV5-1 CASSPRGDTEAFF TGCGCCAGCAGCCCCCGGGGCGACACTGAAGCTTTCTTT
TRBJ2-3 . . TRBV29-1 CSVEGYTDTQYF TGCAGCGTTGAAGGCTACACAGATACGCAGTATTTT
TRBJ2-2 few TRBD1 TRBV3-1 CASSQAGQGAAGELFF TGTGCCAGCAGCCAGGCCGGACAGGGGGCGGCCGGGGAGCTGTTTTTT
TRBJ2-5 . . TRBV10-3 CAISASDGSWMGTQYF TGTGCCATCAGTGCCAGCGACGGGAGTTGGATGGGGACCCAGTACTTC
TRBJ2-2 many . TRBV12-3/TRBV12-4 CASSLGFSVQLTGELFF TGTGCCAGCAGTTTAGGATTCAGTGTACAGCTCACCGGGGAGCTGTTTTTT
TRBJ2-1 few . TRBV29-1 CSVNWAVSYNEQFF TGCAGCGTTAATTGGGCAGTCTCCTACAATGAGCAGTTCTTC
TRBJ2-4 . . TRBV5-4 CASSLEQGANIQYF TGTGCCAGCAGCTTGGAGCAGGGTGCAAACATTCAGTACTTC
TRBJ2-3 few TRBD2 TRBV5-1 CASSLSPGRGAPGRITDTQYF TGCGCCAGCAGCTTGTCCCCGGGGCGGGGGGCCCCGGGCCGTATCACAGATACGCAGTATTTT
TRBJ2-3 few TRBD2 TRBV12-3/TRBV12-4 CASILSGGAGDTQYF TGTGCCAGCATTCTAAGCGGGGGGGCAGGAGATACGCAGTATTTT
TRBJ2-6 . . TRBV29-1 CSVDVAASSGANVLTF TGCAGCGTTGACGTTGCCGCCTCCTCTGGGGCCAACGTCCTGACTTTC
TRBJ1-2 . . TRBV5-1 CASSLVGEIGYTF TGCGCCAGCAGCTTGGTAGGGGAAATTGGCTACACCTTC
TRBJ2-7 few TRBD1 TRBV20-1 CSARRTGEGLGQYF TGCAGTGCTAGGAGGACAGGGGAGGGGCTTGGGCAGTACTTC
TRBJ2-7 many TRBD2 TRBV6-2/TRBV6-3 CASMRAGGNEQYF TGTGCCAGCATGCGAGCGGGAGGTAACGAGCAGTACTTC
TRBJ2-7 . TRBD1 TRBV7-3 CASSLMAGGNEQYF TGTGCCAGCAGCTTAATGGCAGGGGGCAACGAGCAGTACTTC
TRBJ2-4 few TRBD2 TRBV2 CASRGTSGAFKNIQYF TGTGCCAGCAGGGGGACTAGCGGGGCCTTCAAAAACATTCAGTACTTC
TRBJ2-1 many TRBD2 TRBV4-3 CASSQDGLVNEQFF TGCGCCAGCAGCCAAGATGGACTAGTCAATGAGCAGTTCTTC
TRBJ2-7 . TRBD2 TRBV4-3 CASSQARREPPYEQYF TGCGCCAGCAGCCAAGCGAGGCGGGAGCCCCCCTACGAGCAGTACTTC
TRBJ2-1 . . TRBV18 CASSPSGGASLHNEQFF TGTGCCAGCTCACCATCCGGCGGGGCGTCCCTCCACAATGAGCAGTTCTTC
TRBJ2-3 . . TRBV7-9 CASSHSGTDTQYF TGTGCCAGCAGCCATTCGGGCACAGATACGCAGTATTTT
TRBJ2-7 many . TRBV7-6 CASSPRTALGYEQYF TGTGCCAGCAGCCCTAGGACAGCTCTTGGATACGAGCAGTACTTC
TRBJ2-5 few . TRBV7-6 CASSPSAEPSETQYF TGTGCCAGCAGCCCCTCAGCGGAGCCTTCGGAGACCCAGTACTTC
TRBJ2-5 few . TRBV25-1 CASSEGWETQYF TGTGCCAGCAGTGAGGGGTGGGAGACCCAGTACTTC
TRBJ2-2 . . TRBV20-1 CSARDPNTGELFF TGCAGTGCTAGGGACCCCAACACCGGGGAGCTGTTTTTT
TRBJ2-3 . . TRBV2 CASSDSRSTDTQYF TGTGCCAGCAGTGACTCTCGGAGCACAGATACGCAGTATTTT
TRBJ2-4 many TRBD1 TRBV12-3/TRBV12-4 CASSGTAHQYF TGTGCCAGCAGCGGGACAGCCCATCAGTACTTC
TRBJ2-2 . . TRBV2 CASSQNANTGELFF TGTGCCAGCAGCCAAAACGCGAACACCGGGGAGCTGTTTTTT
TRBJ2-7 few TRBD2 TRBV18 CASSGLGTTYEQYF TGTGCCAGCTCAGGGCTGGGGACTACCTACGAGCAGTACTTC
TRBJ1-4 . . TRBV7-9 CAIAIGGSEKLFF TGTGCCATCGCTATCGGGGGTAGTGAAAAACTGTTTTTT
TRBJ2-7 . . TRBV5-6 CASSPIWGGRAHHEQYF TGTGCCAGCAGCCCAATTTGGGGGGGCAGGGCCCACCACGAGCAGTACTTC
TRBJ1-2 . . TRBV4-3 CASSQDGSSGAGYTF TGCGCCAGCAGCCAAGATGGATCGTCAGGGGCTGGCTACACCTTC
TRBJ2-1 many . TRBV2 CASREGQLFF TGTGCCAGCAGGGAGGGACAGTTGTTCTTC
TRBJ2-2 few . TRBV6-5 CASSYFPGDTGELFF TGTGCCAGCAGTTATTTCCCAGGGGACACCGGGGAGCTGTTTTTT
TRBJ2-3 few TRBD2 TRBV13 CASSSRTSGVKDTQYF TGTGCCAGCAGCTCCAGGACTAGCGGGGTTAAGGATACGCAGTATTTT
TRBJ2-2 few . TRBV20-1 CSARPLNGELFF TGCAGTGCTAGACCTTTGAACGGGGAGCTGTTTTTT
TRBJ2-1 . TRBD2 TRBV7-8 CASSTRFSGNNEQFF TGTGCCAGCAGCACTAGGTTTAGCGGGAACAATGAGCAGTTCTTC
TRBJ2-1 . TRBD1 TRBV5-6 CASSYRDRITKEQFF TGTGCCAGCAGCTATCGGGACAGAATAACAAAGGAGCAGTTCTTC
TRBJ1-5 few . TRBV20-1 CSARDFRGGQPQHF TGCAGTGCTAGAGATTTCAGGGGAGGGCAGCCCCAGCATTTT
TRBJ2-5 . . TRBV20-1 CSALTSGETQYF TGCAGTGCTCTGACTAGTGGGGAGACCCAGTACTTC
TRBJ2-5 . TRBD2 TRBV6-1 CARKYPMHGGIQGARF TGTGCCAGAAAATACCCGATGCACGGGGGGATCCAAGGGGCACGGTTC
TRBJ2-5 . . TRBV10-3 CAIGADQETQYF TGTGCCATCGGGGCAGATCAAGAGACCCAGTACTTC
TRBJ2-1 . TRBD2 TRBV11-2 CASSPWTSGPYNEQFF TGTGCCAGCAGCCCCTGGACTAGCGGACCCTACAATGAGCAGTTCTTC
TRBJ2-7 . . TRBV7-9 CASGVGPYEQYF TGTGCCAGCGGGGTAGGGCCCTACGAGCAGTACTTC
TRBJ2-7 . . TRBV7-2 CASSLAVNTGTTYF TGTGCCAGCAGCTTAGCGGTGAATACCGGGACAACTTACTTC
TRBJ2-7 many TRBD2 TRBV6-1 CASRIGESLAGTYEQYF TGTGCCAGCCGCATAGGAGAGTCACTAGCGGGAACCTACGAGCAGTACTTC
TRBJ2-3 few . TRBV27 CATISRGSTDTQYF TGTGCCACCATTTCGCGGGGCAGCACAGATACGCAGTATTTT
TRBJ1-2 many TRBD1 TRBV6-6 CASNPGQTHGYTF TGTGCCAGCAACCCGGGACAGACTCACGGCTACACCTTC
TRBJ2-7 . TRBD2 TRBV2 CASSYLSGSKDEQYF TGTGCCAGCAGTTATCTTAGCGGGAGCAAGGACGAGCAGTACTTC
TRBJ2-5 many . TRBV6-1 CASTAGNIRTQYF TGTGCCAGCACCGCGGGCAACATACGGACCCAGTACTTC
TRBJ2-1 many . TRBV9 CASSVAAWDNEQFF TGTGCCAGCAGCGTAGCTGCATGGGACAATGAGCAGTTCTTC
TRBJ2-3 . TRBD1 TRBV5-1 CASRQGATDTQYF TGCGCCAGCAGACAGGGGGCCACAGATACGCAGTATTTT
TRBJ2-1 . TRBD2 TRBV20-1 CSARDLAGGKTYNEQFF TGCAGTGCTAGAGATCTAGCGGGGGGGAAAACCTACAATGAGCAGTTCTTC
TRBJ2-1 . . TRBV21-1 CASSSPSPGTNEQFF TGTGCCAGCAGCAGCCCATCGCCAGGTACCAATGAGCAGTTCTTC